Shown below are 4 T cell receptor beta chains from a single sample sequenced in a study of blood T cell repertoires in COVID-19. Method: immunoSEQ multiplex PCR; TCRdb's copy keeps in-frame clones and lacks some. The sample has approximately 200,000 clones; around 84% are singletons. The sample was peripheral blood. The receptors shown here come from a man aged 50 to 59 with acute or convalescent COVID-19.

The rearrangement links TRBV5-4 to TRBJ2-3; 9 nucleotides agree with TRBD2. Trimming at V came to 6 bases and at J to 5 bases, leaving 13 bases not matched to a gene. The CDR3 runs to 16 residues. Germline V gene lookup returns CDR1 SGHNT and CDR2 YYREEE (reference sequence). Here the CDR3 reads CASMAGGPGRLDTQYF. In nucleotides, the CDR3 is TGTGCCAGCATGGCGGGGGGGCCCGGGCGTCTAGATACGCAGTATTTT.

V is TRBV6-1 and J is TRBJ2-7; D gene uncertain. From germline, CDR1 is MNHNS and CDR2 SASEGT. The CDR3 length is 12 residues. V dropped 1 base and J dropped 9 bases, with 10 bases sitting between them. The chain's CDR3 is CASSEGAVGQYF. CDR3 in DNA: TGTGCCAGCAGTGAAGGGGCAGTAGGGCAGTACTTC.

V is TRBV27 and J is TRBJ1-3; maybe TRBD1 (5 bases). V gave up 6 bases and J gave up 3 bases, with 21 bases separating them. Looked up from germline, CDR1 is MNHEY and CDR2 is SMNVEV (reference sequence). The CDR3 spans 17 residues. CDR3 bases: TGTGCCAGCAGCCTACGTGGGGTGGGGGGGAATGGAAACACCATATATTTT. Translated: CASSLRGVGGNGNTIYF.

This rearrangement joins TRBV11-2 to TRBJ1-1, with D perhaps TRBD1 (5 bases). The germline V gene encodes CDR1 SGHAT and CDR2 FQNNGV. The CDR3 totals 16 residues. The V end lost 4 bases, the J end lost 9 bases, and 24 bases lay between the germline ends. As DNA, the CDR3 is TGTGCCAGCAGCTCTTACCCGTTTGACAGTGCCGATAAAGCTTTCTTT. Amino acids: CASSSYPFDSADKAFF.